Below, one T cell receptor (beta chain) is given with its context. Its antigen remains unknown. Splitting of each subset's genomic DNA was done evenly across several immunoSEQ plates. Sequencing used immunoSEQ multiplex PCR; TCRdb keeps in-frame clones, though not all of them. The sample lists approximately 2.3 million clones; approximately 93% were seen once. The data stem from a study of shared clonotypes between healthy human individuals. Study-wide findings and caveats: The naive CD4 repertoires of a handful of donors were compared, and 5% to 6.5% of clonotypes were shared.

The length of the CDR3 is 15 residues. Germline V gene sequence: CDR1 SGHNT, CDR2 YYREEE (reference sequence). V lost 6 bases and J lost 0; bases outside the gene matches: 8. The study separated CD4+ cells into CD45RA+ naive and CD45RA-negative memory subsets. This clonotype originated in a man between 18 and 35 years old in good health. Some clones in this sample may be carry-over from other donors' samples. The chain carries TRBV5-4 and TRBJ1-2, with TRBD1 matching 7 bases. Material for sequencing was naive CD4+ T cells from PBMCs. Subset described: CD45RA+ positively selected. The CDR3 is CASTLRTGTNYGYTF. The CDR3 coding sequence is TGTGCCAGCACCCTAAGGACAGGCACTAACTATGGCTACACCTTC.